The clone carrying this T cell receptor beta chain was seen a few times. Antigen specificity is unknown. TCR beta CDR3 regions were amplified from RNA transcripts. With the HTBI primer set, the TCR CDR3 went through a first round of RT-PCR. TCRdb fed the multiplex PCR reads into MiXCR, producing one record per CDR3 protein. Of 730,000 or so distinct CDR3 sequences in the sample, roughly 20% were seen once. The germline CDR1 and CDR2 sequences are DFQATT and SNEGSKA (reference sequence). V trimming: 0 bases; J trimming: 3 bases; junction bases outside the gene matches: 13. CDR3 length: 17 amino acids. The data derive from a study of T cells in Graves' hyperthyroidism and ophthalmopathy. The overall study: Peripheral blood sampling occurred at initial diagnosis, before any treatment.

Notes on the study in general: Ophthalmopathy was told apart from stable hyperthyroidism by a 13 V-J model. The model forecast ophthalmopathy, anticipating it by a median around 6.4 months before onset. In the blood, most expanded thyroid clonotypes above 0.001 appeared as well.

The receptor was derived from a woman in her forties or fifties with Graves' hyperthyroidism that later progressed to Graves' ophthalmopathy. The chain recombines TRBV20-1 with TRBJ2-7; 8 bases match TRBD1. Sequenced sample: blood. The CDR3 loop reads CSARDKLPTGDFYEQYF. CDR3 in DNA: TGCAGTGCTAGAGATAAGTTACCGACAGGGGACTTCTACGAGCAGTACTTC.